This T cell receptor beta chain was identified in a study of CD8+ T cells in alopecia areata. Study-wide points: Clonality exceeded that of normal scalp in lesional scalp, most notably in alopecia totalis/universalis. With tofacitinib ongoing, many expanded lesional clones persisted in both scalp and blood. Only one nonresponder was present, which leaves the link between baseline CD8+ expansion and response uncertain.

Investigators isolated RNA and reverse transcribed it into cDNA to act as the sequencing template. The protocol was immunoSEQ multiplex PCR, while the TCRdb copy is restricted to in-frame clones and leaves out a portion. The table records about 190,000 clones, approximately 57% of them present only once. Points on this clone: Its antigen is not known.

CDR3 length equals 15 residues. V was shortened by 0 bases and J by 0 bases, with 7 bases between the two germline ends. Germline V gene lookup returns CDR1 MGHDK and CDR2 SYGVNS. Treatment described: oral pan-JAK inhibitor, 5-10 mg twice daily. The TCR comes from a human donor with alopecia areata. V and J are TRBV25-1 and TRBJ2-3; D assignment may be TRBD1 or TRBD2 (5 bases each). This specimen was CD4+ T cells sorted from blood, taken at week 24, from a patient treated with tofacitinib. The CDR3 here is CASSEYRDSTDTQYF. As DNA, the CDR3 is TGTGCCAGCAGTGAATATAGGGACAGCACAGATACGCAGTATTTT. The whole variable domain, remainder taken from reference TRBV25-1 and TRBJ2-3, is EADIYQTPRYLVIGTGKKITLECSQTMGHDKMYWYQQDPGMELHLIHYSYGVNSTEKGDLSSESTVSRIRTEHFPLTLESARPSHTSQYLCASSEYRDSTDTQYFGPGTRLTVL.